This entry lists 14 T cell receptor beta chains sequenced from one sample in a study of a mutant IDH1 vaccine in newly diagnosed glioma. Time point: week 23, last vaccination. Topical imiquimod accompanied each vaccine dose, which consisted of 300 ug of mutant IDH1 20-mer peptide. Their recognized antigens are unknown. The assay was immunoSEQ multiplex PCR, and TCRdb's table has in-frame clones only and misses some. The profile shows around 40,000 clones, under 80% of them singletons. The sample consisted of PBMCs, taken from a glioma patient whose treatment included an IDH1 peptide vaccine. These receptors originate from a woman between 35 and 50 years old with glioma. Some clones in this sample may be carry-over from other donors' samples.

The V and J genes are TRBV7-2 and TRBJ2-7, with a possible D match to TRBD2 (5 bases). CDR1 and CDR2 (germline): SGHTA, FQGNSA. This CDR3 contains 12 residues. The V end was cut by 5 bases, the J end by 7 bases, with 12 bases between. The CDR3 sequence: CASSSGVGEQYF. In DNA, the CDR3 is TGTGCCAGCAGCAGCGGTGTTGGAGAGCAGTACTTC.

As DNA, the CDR3 is TGTGCCAGCAGCTTGGACGGTTTGAACACTGAAGCTTTCTTT. It yields the protein CASSLDGLNTEAFF. The rearrangement uses TRBV7-3 and TRBJ1-1; D ambiguous. The CDR3 length is 14 residues. CDR1 is SGHTA, CDR2 FQGTGA, per germline. V was pared by 3 bases and J by 0 bases, with 8 bases between.

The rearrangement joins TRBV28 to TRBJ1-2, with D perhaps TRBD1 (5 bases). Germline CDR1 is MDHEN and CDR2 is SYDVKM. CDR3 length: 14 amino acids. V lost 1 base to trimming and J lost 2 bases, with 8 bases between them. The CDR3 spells CASSLYRGNYGYTF. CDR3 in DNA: TGTGCCAGCAGTTTATATCGGGGGAACTATGGCTACACCTTC.

In DNA form, the CDR3 reads TGTGCCAGCAGCCAAGAGGGGGGCAGAGGCCCCGGGGAGCTGTTTTTT. This translates into CASSQEGGRGPGELFF. The chain recombines TRBV4-2 with TRBJ2-2, with D perhaps given as TRBD1 or TRBD2 (6 bases each). Trimming stripped 0 bases from V and 6 bases from J, with 14 bases between. CDR1 and CDR2 (germline): LGHNA, YNFKEQ. The CDR3 sequence is 16 residues long.

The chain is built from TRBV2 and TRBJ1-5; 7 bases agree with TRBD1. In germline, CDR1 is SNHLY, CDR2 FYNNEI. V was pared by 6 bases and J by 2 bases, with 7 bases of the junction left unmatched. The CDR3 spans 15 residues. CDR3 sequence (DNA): TGTGCCAGCAGCAGACAGGGTGGGGGCAATCAGCCCCAGCATTTT. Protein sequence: CASSRQGGGNQPQHF. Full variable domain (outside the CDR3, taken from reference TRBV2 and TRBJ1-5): EPEVTQTPSHQVTQMGQEVILRCVPISNHLYFYWYRQILGQKVEFLVSFYNNEISEKSEIFDDQFSVERPDGSNFTLKIRSTKLEDSAMYFCASSRQGGGNQPQHFGDGTRLSIL.

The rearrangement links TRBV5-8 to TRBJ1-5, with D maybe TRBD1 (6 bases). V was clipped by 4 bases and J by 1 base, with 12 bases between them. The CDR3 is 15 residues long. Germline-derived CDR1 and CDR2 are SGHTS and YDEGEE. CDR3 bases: TGTGCCAGCAGCGGAGGACAGCGGAGCAATCAGCCCCAGCATTTT. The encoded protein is CASSGGQRSNQPQHF.

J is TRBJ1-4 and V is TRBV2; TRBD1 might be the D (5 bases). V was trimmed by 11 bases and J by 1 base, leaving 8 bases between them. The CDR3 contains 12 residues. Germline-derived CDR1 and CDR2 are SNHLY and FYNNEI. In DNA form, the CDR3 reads TGTGCCGTAGACAGAACTAATGAAAAACTGTTTTTT. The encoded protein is CAVDRTNEKLFF.

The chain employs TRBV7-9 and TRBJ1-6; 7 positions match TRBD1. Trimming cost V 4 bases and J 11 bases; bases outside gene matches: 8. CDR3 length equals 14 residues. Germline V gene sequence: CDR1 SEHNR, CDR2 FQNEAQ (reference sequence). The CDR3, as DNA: TGTGCCAGCAGCTCAACAGGGGTAGTCGCACCCCTCCACTTT. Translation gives CASSSTGVVAPLHF. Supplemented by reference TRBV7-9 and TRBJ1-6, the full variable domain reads DTGVSQNPRHKITKRGQNVTFRCDPISEHNRLYWYRQTLGQGPEFLTYFQNEAQLEKSRLLSDRFSAERPKGSFSTLEIQRTEQGDSAMYLCASSSTGVVAPLHFGNGTRLTVT.

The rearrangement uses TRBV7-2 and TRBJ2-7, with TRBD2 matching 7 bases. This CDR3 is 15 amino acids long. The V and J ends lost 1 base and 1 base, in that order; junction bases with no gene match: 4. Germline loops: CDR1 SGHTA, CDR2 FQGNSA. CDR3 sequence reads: CASSLGWEGSYEQYF. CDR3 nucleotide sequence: TGTGCCAGCAGCTTAGGGTGGGAGGGGTCCTACGAGCAGTACTTC.

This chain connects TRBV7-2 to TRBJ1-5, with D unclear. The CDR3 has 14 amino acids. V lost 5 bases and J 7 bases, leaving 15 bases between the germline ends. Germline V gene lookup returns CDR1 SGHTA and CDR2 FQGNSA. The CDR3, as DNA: TGTGCCAGCAGCCCTCGAGGCGCCCTCCAGCCCCAGCATTTT. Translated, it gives CASSPRGALQPQHF.

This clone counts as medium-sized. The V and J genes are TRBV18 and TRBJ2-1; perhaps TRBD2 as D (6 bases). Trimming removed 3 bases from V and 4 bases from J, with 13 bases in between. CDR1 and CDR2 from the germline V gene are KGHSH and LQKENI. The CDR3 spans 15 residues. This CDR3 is CASSPGRDLYNEQFF. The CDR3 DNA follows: TGTGCCAGCTCACCCGGTAGGGACTTATACAATGAGCAGTTCTTC.

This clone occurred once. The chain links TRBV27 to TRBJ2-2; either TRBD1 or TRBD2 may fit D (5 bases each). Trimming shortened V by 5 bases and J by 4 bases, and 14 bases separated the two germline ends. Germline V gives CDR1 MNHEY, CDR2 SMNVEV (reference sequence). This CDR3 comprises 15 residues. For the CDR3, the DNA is TGTGCCAGCAGTAGAAGAGCTGGGGGCACCGGGGAGCTGTTTTTT. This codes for CASSRRAGGTGELFF.

The CDR3 sequence is CASSSTGKEDTQYF. CDR3 DNA sequence: TGCGCCAGCAGCTCGACAGGGAAGGAAGATACGCAGTATTTT. The chain carries TRBV5-1 and TRBJ2-3; TRBD1 matches 7 bases. This CDR3 comprises 14 residues. Germline V CDR1 and CDR2: SGHRS, YFSETQ. V lost 3 bases, J lost 5 bases, and 6 bases stayed unmatched.

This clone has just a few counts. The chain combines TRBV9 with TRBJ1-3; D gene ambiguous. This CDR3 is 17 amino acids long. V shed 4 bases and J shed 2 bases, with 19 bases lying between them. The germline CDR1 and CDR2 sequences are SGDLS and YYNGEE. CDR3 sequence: CASSLPEGGSTGNTIYF. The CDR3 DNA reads TGTGCCAGCAGCCTCCCTGAGGGTGGGTCGACTGGAAACACCATATATTTT.